A selection of T cell receptor beta chains follows, all from one sample in a study of cytomegalovirus exposure and HLA in healthy donors. Sequenced by immunoSEQ multiplex PCR; TCRdb stores in-frame clones only, minus some. The profile shows fewer than 140,000 clones, 71% of them singletons. The sequencing input was PBMCs. These receptors all stem from a female donor in good health and CMV-seronegative. Each CDR3 is given with its conserved first and last residue. D genes are given only for firm matches. Expanded clones get a size class; other rows say once, few or many, or leave the size out.

CDR3 protein | CDR3 DNA | D gene | V gene | clone size | J gene
CASSKVRYSLAGGVYNEQFF | TGTGCCAGCAGCAAAGTAAGGTATTCACTAGCGGGAGGGGTTTACAATGAGCAGTTCTTC | . | TRBV21-1 | many | TRBJ2-1
CASTLTGSSEKLFF | TGTGCCAGCACCCTTACAGGGAGCAGTGAAAAACTGTTTTTT | . | TRBV6-1 | . | TRBJ1-4
CASSPGLAGVGGDTQYF | TGTGCCAGCAGTCCCGGACTAGCGGGAGTGGGGGGGGATACGCAGTATTTT | TRBD2 | TRBV27 | . | TRBJ2-3
CSGKQGDYGYTF | TGCAGCGGCAAACAGGGTGACTATGGCTACACCTTC | . | TRBV29-1 | . | TRBJ1-2
CASMGAGTKNIQYF | TGCGCCAGCATGGGGGCCGGGACCAAAAACATTCAGTACTTC | . | TRBV10-2 | once | TRBJ2-4
CASSQEGRGQSLNTIYF | TGTGCCAGCAGCCAAGAAGGAAGGGGGCAATCTCTAAACACCATATATTTT | TRBD1 | TRBV4-2 | . | TRBJ1-3
CASSFWGREAFF | TGTGCCAGCAGTTTTTGGGGCCGTGAAGCTTTCTTT | . | TRBV27 | few | TRBJ1-1
CASSPTPSAGELFF | TGTGCCAGCAGCCCTACTCCTAGCGCCGGGGAGCTGTTTTTT | . | TRBV7-3 | . | TRBJ2-2
CATQLAGSTDTQYF | TGTGCCACCCAACTAGCGGGAAGCACAGATACGCAGTATTTT | TRBD2 | TRBV5-3 | . | TRBJ2-3
CASSFRTHPGETDTQYF | TGTGCCAGCTCATTCCGGACACATCCCGGAGAAACAGATACGCAGTATTTT | . | TRBV18 | once | TRBJ2-3
CSVNPGVTEAFF | TGCAGCGTTAACCCGGGAGTCACTGAAGCTTTCTTT | . | TRBV29-1 | . | TRBJ1-1
CASRYLTSGRTGELFF | TGTGCCAGCCGATACCTGACTAGCGGGAGGACCGGGGAGCTGTTTTTT | TRBD2 | TRBV27 | few | TRBJ2-2
CASSVGQGRYNEQFF | TGTGCCAGCAGCGTAGGACAGGGCAGATACAATGAGCAGTTCTTC | TRBD1 | TRBV9 | . | TRBJ2-1
CASSLGQVGGELFF | TGCGCCAGCAGCTTGGGACAGGTCGGCGGGGAGCTGTTTTTT | . | TRBV5-1 | once | TRBJ2-2
CASSFQGYSNQPQHF | TGTGCCAGCAGCTTCCAGGGGTATAGCAATCAGCCCCAGCATTTT | . | TRBV9 | . | TRBJ1-5
CASSLGRTGHNEKLFF | TGTGCCAGCAGCTTGGGGAGGACCGGCCATAATGAAAAACTGTTTTTT | . | TRBV5-4 | . | TRBJ1-4
CASSLAGTAYEQYF | TGTGCCAGCAGCTTGGCTGGGACAGCTTACGAGCAGTACTTC | TRBD1 | TRBV5-4 | . | TRBJ2-7
CASSGTGGLDEQYF | TGTGCCAGCAGCGGGACAGGGGGCCTAGACGAGCAGTACTTC | TRBD1 | TRBV6-1 | . | TRBJ2-7
CASTGRGNQPQHF | TGTGCCAGCACGGGCAGGGGTAATCAGCCCCAGCATTTT | . | TRBV2 | few | TRBJ1-5
CATGRARVGGYTF | TGTGCCACCGGCCGAGCCAGGGTGGGTGGCTACACCTTC | . | TRBV6-5 | . | TRBJ1-2
CASKAGGPGEQYF | TGTGCCAGCAAGGCGGGAGGGCCGGGGGAGCAGTACTTC | TRBD2 | TRBV2 | . | TRBJ2-7
CASSYSNLRDYEQYF | TGTGCCAGCAGTTACTCCAACCTAAGAGATTACGAGCAGTACTTC | . | TRBV6-5 | . | TRBJ2-7
CASSRGLAGGNEQFF | TGTGCCAGCAGTCGGGGACTAGCGGGAGGGAATGAGCAGTTCTTC | TRBD2 | TRBV6-5 | . | TRBJ2-1
CASTLLAGAYEQYF | TGTGCCAGCACCTTACTAGCGGGAGCGTACGAGCAGTACTTC | TRBD2 | TRBV6-5 | . | TRBJ2-7
CASSQTNRDNRGGTDTQYF | TGTGCCAGCAGCCAGACGAACCGGGACAACAGAGGGGGCACAGATACGCAGTATTTT | . | TRBV4-2 | . | TRBJ2-3
CASSEKRAGWEQYF | TGTGCCAGCAGTGAAAAAAGGGCGGGGTGGGAGCAGTACTTC | . | TRBV6-1 | few | TRBJ2-7
CASRLAGGKGETQYF | TGTGCCAGCAGACTAGCGGGAGGGAAGGGGGAGACCCAGTACTTC | TRBD2 | TRBV6-6 | . | TRBJ2-5
CASSLVGGGVKNNEQFF | TGTGCCAGCAGCTTAGTGGGGGGGGGCGTAAAAAACAATGAGCAGTTCTTC | . | TRBV7-2 | . | TRBJ2-1
CASSIYGYEQYF | TGTGCCAGCAGCATATACGGCTACGAGCAGTACTTC | . | TRBV16 | . | TRBJ2-7
CASSRRGGANEQFF | TGTGCCAGCAGCCGCCGCGGTGGGGCCAATGAGCAGTTCTTC | . | TRBV5-6 | . | TRBJ2-1
CASSERQGLAKNIQYF | TGTGCCAGCAGTGAAAGACAGGGATTAGCCAAAAACATTCAGTACTTC | TRBD1 | TRBV6-1 | . | TRBJ2-4
CASRPGQFTGELFF | TGTGCCAGCAGACCCGGACAGTTCACCGGGGAGCTGTTTTTT | . | TRBV28 | few | TRBJ2-2